This record concerns one TCR beta chain sequence. Its target is not known. The source of the sample is a study of shared clonotypes between healthy human individuals. Looking at the study overall: The plates for each donor numbered three CD4 naive, three CD4 memory, two CD8 naive and one CD8 memory. Points from the study as a whole: Clonotypes shared by all four sorted-subset donors had higher generation probabilities than non-shared clonotypes.

This CDR3 region has 14 residues. V lost 0 bases to trimming and J lost 10 bases; unmatched junction nucleotides: 8. CDR1 is GTSNPN and CDR2 is SVGIG in the germline V gene (reference sequence). The assay was run at deep level. Repertoires were generated with immunoSEQ multiplex PCR, while TCRdb's copy carries only in-frame clones and drops some. The data contain 1,500,000 or so clones, over 95% of them seen just once; the ten biggest clones take up approximately 1.1%. Partitioning of CD4+ cells yielded a CD45RA+ naive subset and a CD45RA-negative memory subset. Sequencing was performed on naive CD4+ T cells sorted from blood. Subset denoted: CD45RA+ positively selected. The clonotype comes from a man aged 25-40 years in good health. The gene calls are TRBV30 and TRBJ2-1; TRBD2 matches 8 bases. CDR3 bases: TGTGCCTGGAGTGTATTCGGCGGGAGGCGGGAGCAGTTCTTC. This sequence encodes CAWSVFGGRREQFF. Using reference TRBV30 and TRBJ2-1 for the parts outside the CDR3, the full variable domain is SQTIHQWPATLVQPVGSPLSLECTVEGTSNPNLYWYRQAAGRGLQLLFYSVGIGQISSEVPQNLSASRPQDRQFILSSKKLLLSDSGFYLCAWSVFGGRREQFFGPGTRLTVL.